This T cell receptor beta chain was captured by sequencing in a study of cytomegalovirus exposure and HLA in healthy donors. Study conclusions and caveats: Across HLA loci, a later analysis found differing TCR association rates, with DRB1 most and HLA-C fewest.

Regarding this clone: Its target is not known.

Donors in the study were healthy people who gave bone marrow. Germline V gene sequence: CDR1 GTSNPN, CDR2 SVGIG (reference sequence). The CDR3 covers 14 residues. With 7 bases removed from V and 7 bases from J, the gap between germline ends came to 19 bases. The PCR employed 60 Vbeta primers together with 13 Jbeta primers. In the original workflow: Unique TCR beta chains totaled about 73 million in a later count, with around 10 million of them shared. Assay: immunoSEQ multiplex PCR; the TCRdb copy retains only in-frame clones and omits some. Clonal size and the V and J genes are those of that table, whereas D and trimming came from the DNA. This sample has under 200,000 clones, with 65% to 80% found just once.

Sequencing was performed on PBMCs. This rearrangement joins TRBV30 to TRBJ1-4; D perhaps matches TRBD1 (6 bases). The sequence was obtained from a woman between 50 and 59 years old in good health and CMV-seropositive. The CDR3 region has the DNA TGTGCCTCTGAGGGGGGGGCGGCTCGTGAAAAACTGTTTTTT. This gives the protein CASEGGAAREKLFF. Variable domain in full (rest from reference TRBV30 and TRBJ1-4): SQTIHQWPATLVQPVGSPLSLECTVEGTSNPNLYWYRQAAGRGLQLLFYSVGIGQISSEVPQNLSASRPQDRQFILSSKKLLLSDSGFYLCASEGGAAREKLFFGSGTQLSVL.